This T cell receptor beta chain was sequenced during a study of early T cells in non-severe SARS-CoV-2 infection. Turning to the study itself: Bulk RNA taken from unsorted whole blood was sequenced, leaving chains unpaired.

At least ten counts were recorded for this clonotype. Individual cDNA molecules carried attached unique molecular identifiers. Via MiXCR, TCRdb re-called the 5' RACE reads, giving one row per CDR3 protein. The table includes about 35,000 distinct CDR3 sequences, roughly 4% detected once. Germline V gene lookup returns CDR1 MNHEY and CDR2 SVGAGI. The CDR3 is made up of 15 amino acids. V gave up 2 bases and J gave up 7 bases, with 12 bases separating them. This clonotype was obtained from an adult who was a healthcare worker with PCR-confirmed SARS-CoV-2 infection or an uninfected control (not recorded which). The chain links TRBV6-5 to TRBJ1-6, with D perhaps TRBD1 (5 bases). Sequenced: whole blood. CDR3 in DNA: TGTGCCAGCAGTTACGGGCAGGGTGGCAATTCACCCCTCCACTTT. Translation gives CASSYGQGGNSPLHF.